This is a list of T cell receptor beta chains from one sample in a study of T cell responses to AZD1222 COVID-19 vaccine. Clones were sequenced by immunoSEQ multiplex PCR, and TCRdb holds only the in-frame ones, with some missing. In the table there are some 70,000 clones, approximately 80% of which are singletons. The sequences come from peripheral blood, collected 28 days after the second AZD1222 dose. These receptors originate from an adult who received the AZD1222 COVID-19 vaccine. The CDR3 runs from the conserved cysteine through the conserved F or W. Fields, in order: J gene, clone size, V gene, D gene, CDR3 protein, CDR3 DNA. A D gene is named only where the DNA matches it firmly. Clone size is not always given. Where it is, it says once, few, many or a class for expanded clones.

>TRBJ2-3|NA|TRBV7-3|NA
CASSISNTDTQYF
TGTGCCAGCAGCATCTCAAACACAGATACGCAGTATTTT
>TRBJ2-2|NA|TRBV2|TRBD2
CASSEWEGVTGELFF
TGTGCCAGCAGTGAATGGGAGGGTGTAACCGGGGAGCTGTTTTTT
>TRBJ1-6|NA|TRBV3-1/TRBV3-2|NA
CASSRLDSPLHF
TGTGCCAGCAGCCGCTTAGATTCACCCCTCCACTTT
>TRBJ1-1|NA|TRBV27|NA
CASSWDMNTEAFF
TGTGCCAGCAGTTGGGACATGAACACTGAAGCTTTCTTT
>TRBJ2-1|few|TRBV2|TRBD1
CASSWGQGANEQFF
TGTGCCAGCAGTTGGGGACAGGGGGCGAATGAGCAGTTCTTC
>TRBJ2-2|NA|TRBV5-4|TRBD2
CASSFGLAGGPGELFF
TGTGCCAGCAGCTTTGGGCTAGCGGGGGGTCCCGGGGAGCTGTTTTTT
>TRBJ2-5|NA|TRBV25-1|TRBD2
CASSESVRGSGAQYF
TGTGCCAGCAGTGAATCGGTTAGGGGCAGCGGGGCCCAGTACTTC
>TRBJ2-7|NA|TRBV5-6|TRBD1
CASSPWDRRTYEQYF
TGTGCCAGCAGCCCCTGGGACAGGAGAACCTACGAGCAGTACTTC
>TRBJ1-1|NA|TRBV18|NA
CASSQARAVVDTEAFF
TGTGCCAGCTCACAGGCCCGGGCAGTGGTGGACACTGAAGCTTTCTTT
>TRBJ1-1|NA|TRBV6-5|TRBD1
CASSLDRGRTEAFF
TGTGCCAGCAGTTTAGACAGGGGGCGAACTGAAGCTTTCTTT
>TRBJ2-7|NA|TRBV28|NA
CASSLPRQASYEQYF
TGTGCCAGCAGTTTACCGAGACAGGCCTCCTACGAGCAGTACTTC
>TRBJ2-3|NA|TRBV30|NA
CAWSKLDTGSTDTQYF
TGTGCCTGGAGTAAACTCGACACTGGTTCCACAGATACGCAGTATTTT
>TRBJ2-7|NA|TRBV27|TRBD1
CASRPGQGAAYEQYF
TGTGCCAGCAGACCGGGACAGGGGGCCGCCTACGAGCAGTACTTC
>TRBJ2-3|NA|TRBV6-5|NA
CASSGWGSTDTQYF
TGTGCCAGTTCTGGTTGGGGGAGCACAGATACGCAGTATTTT
>TRBJ1-6|NA|TRBV5-1|TRBD1
CASSLTQGDASPLHF
TGCGCCAGCAGCTTAACACAGGGGGACGCTTCACCCCTCCACTTT
>TRBJ1-2|once|TRBV19|NA
CASSPTAGRGYTF
TGTGCCAGTAGTCCGACGGCAGGGAGAGGCTACACCTTC
>TRBJ2-7|NA|TRBV6-1|TRBD1
CASSDTGGPYEQYF
TGTGCCAGCAGTGATACAGGGGGACCCTACGAGCAGTACTTC
>TRBJ1-2|few|TRBV30|NA
CAWGTSSGYGYTF
TGTGCCTGGGGTACTTCCTCTGGGTATGGCTACACCTTC
>TRBJ1-1|NA|TRBV23-1|NA
CASSQGGGSIIMNTEAFF
TGCGCCAGCAGTCAAGGTGGGGGAAGTATAATAATGAACACTGAAGCTTTCTTT
>TRBJ2-3|NA|TRBV5-1|NA
CASMRGDTDTQYF
TGCGCCAGCATGCGAGGAGACACAGATACGCAGTATTTT
>TRBJ2-1|NA|TRBV11-2|NA
CASSRERNEQFF
TGTGCCAGCAGCCGAGAACGCAATGAGCAGTTCTTC
>TRBJ2-3|NA|TRBV10-3|NA
CATRWVLIGTDTQYF
TGTGCCACCCGCTGGGTATTAATCGGGACAGATACGCAGTATTTT
>TRBJ2-1|NA|TRBV18|NA
CASSPIEFNEQFF
TGTGCCAGCTCACCCATAGAGTTCAATGAGCAGTTCTTC
>TRBJ1-1|NA|TRBV10-2|NA
CASTSGWGEAEAFF
TGCGCCAGCACCTCGGGGTGGGGGGAGGCTGAAGCTTTCTTT
>TRBJ2-1|NA|TRBV4-1|NA
CASSQVPLNNEQFF
TGCGCCAGCAGCCAAGTGCCACTCAACAATGAGCAGTTCTTC
>TRBJ2-7|many|TRBV19|NA
CASSTRGSSYEQYF
TGTGCCAGTAGTACCCGAGGAAGCTCCTACGAGCAGTACTTC
>TRBJ1-1|NA|TRBV14|NA
CASRHLGTEAFF
TGTGCCAGCAGACACCTAGGCACTGAAGCTTTCTTT
>TRBJ1-3|NA|TRBV5-1|TRBD1
CASSLAQGAGNTIYF
TGCGCCAGCAGCTTAGCACAGGGGGCTGGAAACACCATATATTTT
>TRBJ2-1|few|TRBV4-2|NA
CASTRELRDSHYNEQFF
TGTGCCAGCACCCGAGAACTACGGGACTCCCACTACAATGAGCAGTTCTTC
>TRBJ1-1|NA|TRBV6-5|TRBD1
CASSFEQGFTEAFF
TGTGCCAGCAGTTTCGAACAGGGGTTCACTGAAGCTTTCTTT
>TRBJ2-5|NA|TRBV6-2/TRBV6-3|NA
CASSYIAGQETQYF
TGTGCCAGCAGTTACATTGCAGGTCAAGAGACCCAGTACTTC
>TRBJ2-2|NA|TRBV6-1|TRBD2
CASSEEWLAGGSGELFF
TGTGCCAGCAGTGAAGAGTGGCTAGCGGGTGGCTCCGGGGAGCTGTTTTTT
>TRBJ1-4|NA|TRBV19|TRBD1
CASSIGRRRTGYNEKLFF
TGTGCCAGTAGTATAGGCCGCCGAAGGACAGGGTATAATGAAAAACTGTTTTTT
>TRBJ1-5|NA|TRBV2|NA
CASSLNQPQHF
TGTGCCAGCAGCCTTAATCAGCCCCAGCATTTT
>TRBJ1-1|NA|TRBV15|NA
CATSRPSGQRGTEAFF
TGTGCCACCAGCAGGCCTTCGGGACAAAGAGGCACTGAAGCTTTCTTT
>TRBJ1-6|NA|TRBV11-2|NA
CASSSAMNSPLHF
TGTGCCAGCAGCTCCGCCATGAATTCACCCCTCCACTTT
>TRBJ1-6|NA|TRBV3-1/TRBV3-2|TRBD1
CASSQTSIGTANSPLHF
TGTGCCAGCAGCCAGACAAGTATTGGGACAGCCAATTCACCCCTCCACTTT
>TRBJ1-1|once|TRBV30|NA
CAWSNTEAFF
TGTGCCTGGAGTAACACTGAAGCTTTCTTT
>TRBJ1-5|NA|TRBV7-8|NA
CASSGRAGRNQPQHF
TGTGCCAGCAGCGGCCGGGCAGGCCGCAATCAGCCCCAGCATTTT
>TRBJ2-7|NA|TRBV18|TRBD1
CASSPGTGDEQYF
TGTGCCAGCTCACCGGGGACAGGGGACGAGCAGTACTTC
>TRBJ1-6|NA|TRBV14|NA
CASRATGNSPLHF
TGTGCCAGCAGGGCCACAGGGAATTCACCCCTCCACTTT
>TRBJ1-2|NA|TRBV30|TRBD1
CAYLYSGTANYGYTF
TGTGCCTATCTATACTCCGGGACAGCCAACTATGGCTACACCTTC
>TRBJ2-3|NA|TRBV24-1|NA
CATSDFRGSTDTQYF
TGTGCCACCAGTGATTTCAGGGGCAGCACAGATACGCAGTATTTT
>TRBJ2-7|NA|TRBV27|TRBD1
CASRLETGGDEQYF
TGTGCCAGCAGACTTGAGACAGGGGGGGACGAGCAGTACTTC
>TRBJ2-3|few|TRBV29-1|TRBD2
CSVERTSRVPDTQYF
TGCAGCGTTGAAAGGACTAGCAGGGTCCCAGATACGCAGTATTTT
>TRBJ1-2|NA|TRBV2|NA
CASSGETGFYGYTF
TGTGCCAGCAGTGGGGAAACAGGGTTTTATGGCTACACCTTC
>TRBJ2-5|NA|TRBV5-6|NA
CASSSGAQETQYF
TGTGCCAGCAGCTCCGGGGCGCAAGAGACCCAGTACTTC
>TRBJ1-4|NA|TRBV6-2/TRBV6-3|NA
CASSRSRGERFF
TGTGCCAGCAGTAGGTCGCGGGGCGAGAGGTTTTTT
>TRBJ1-1|NA|TRBV5-1|NA
CASSPSSNTEAFF
TGCGCCAGCAGCCCTTCCAGTAACACTGAAGCTTTCTTT
>TRBJ1-1|NA|TRBV3-1/TRBV3-2|TRBD1
CASSNSGTGATEAFF
TGTGCCAGCAGCAATTCCGGGACAGGGGCGACTGAAGCTTTCTTT
>TRBJ1-2|NA|TRBV12-3/TRBV12-4|NA
CASSLGPRDGYTF
TGTGCCAGCAGTTTAGGACCGCGCGATGGCTACACCTTC
>TRBJ2-7|NA|TRBV6-2/TRBV6-3|NA
CASSYPGTPVWEQYF
TGTGCCAGCAGTTACCCCGGGACACCTGTCTGGGAGCAGTACTTC
>TRBJ2-2|few|TRBV5-1|NA
CASSFYRDTGELFF
TGCGCCAGCAGCTTTTACAGGGACACCGGGGAGCTGTTTTTT
>TRBJ1-6|few|TRBV7-8|NA
CASSLAYDSPLHF
TGTGCCAGCAGCTTAGCCTATGATTCACCCCTCCACTTT
>TRBJ2-1|once|TRBV13|TRBD2
CASRAGLAGGLSSYNEQFF
TGTGCCAGCAGGGCAGGACTAGCGGGGGGCCTCAGCTCCTACAATGAGCAGTTCTTC
>TRBJ2-7|NA|TRBV19|NA
CASSGGRSSYEQYF
TGTGCCAGTAGTGGTGGACGGAGCTCCTACGAGCAGTACTTC
>TRBJ2-3|NA|TRBV6-5|TRBD1
CASSRTGATDTQYF
TGTGCCAGCAGCAGGACAGGGGCCACAGATACGCAGTATTTT
>TRBJ1-3|once|TRBV5-1|TRBD1
CASSFGQGALSGNTIYF
TGCGCCAGCAGCTTCGGACAGGGTGCGCTCTCTGGAAACACCATATATTTT
>TRBJ2-1|few|TRBV7-3|TRBD2
CASSLAGGLYNEQFF
TGTGCCAGCAGCTTAGCGGGGGGGCTTTACAATGAGCAGTTCTTC
>TRBJ1-4|few|TRBV19|TRBD1
CASGGPGGQFNEKLFF
TGTGCCAGCGGAGGTCCCGGGGGACAGTTTAATGAAAAACTGTTTTTT